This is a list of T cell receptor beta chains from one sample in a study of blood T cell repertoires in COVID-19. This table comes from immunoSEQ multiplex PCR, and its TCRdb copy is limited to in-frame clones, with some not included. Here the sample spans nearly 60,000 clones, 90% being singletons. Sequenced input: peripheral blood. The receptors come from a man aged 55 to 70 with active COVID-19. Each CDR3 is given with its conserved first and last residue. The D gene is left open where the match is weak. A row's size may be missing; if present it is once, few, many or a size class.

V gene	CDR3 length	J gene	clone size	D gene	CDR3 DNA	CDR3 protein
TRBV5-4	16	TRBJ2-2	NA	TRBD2	TGTGCCAGCAGCTTGGGGACTAGCGGGAGTTCCGGGGAGCTGTTTTTT	CASSLGTSGSSGELFF
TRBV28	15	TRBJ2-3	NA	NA	TGTGCCAGCAGTTGGCAGGGCACTAGCACAGATACGCAGTATTTT	CASSWQGTSTDTQYF
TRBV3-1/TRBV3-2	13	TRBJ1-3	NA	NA	TGTGCCGCCCCCCGGGGCTCTGGAAACACCATATATTTT	CAAPRGSGNTIYF
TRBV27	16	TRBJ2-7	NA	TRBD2	TGTGCCAGCAGTTTAGTCGGGGGGAACAGAAGATACGAGCAGTACTTC	CASSLVGGNRRYEQYF
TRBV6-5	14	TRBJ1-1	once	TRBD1	TGTGCCAGCAGTAGACAGGGTCGGGACACTGAAGCTTTCTTT	CASSRQGRDTEAFF
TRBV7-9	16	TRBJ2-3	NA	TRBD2	TGTGCCAGCAGGCATCCGGGACTAGCAAGCACAGATACGCAGTATTTT	CASRHPGLASTDTQYF
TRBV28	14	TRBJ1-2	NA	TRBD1	TGTGCCAGCAGTGGGACAGGGACTAACTATGGCTACACCTTC	CASSGTGTNYGYTF
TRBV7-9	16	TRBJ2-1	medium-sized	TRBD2	TGTGCCAGCAGCTCCTGGACTAGCGGGGGGAACAATGAGCAGTTCTTC	CASSSWTSGGNNEQFF
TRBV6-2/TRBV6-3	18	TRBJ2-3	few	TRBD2	TGTGCCAGCAGTTACTCCCTTGGAGCGGGAGAGGGGGCAGATACGCAGTATTTT	CASSYSLGAGEGADTQYF
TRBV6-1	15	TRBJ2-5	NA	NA	TGTGCCAGCAGTGAAAGGCGGACAAGCCAAGAGACCCAGTACTTC	CASSERRTSQETQYF
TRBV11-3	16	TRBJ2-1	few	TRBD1	TGTGCCAGCAGCCACTCCGGGACAGGTGCTCTTAATGAGCAGTTCTTC	CASSHSGTGALNEQFF
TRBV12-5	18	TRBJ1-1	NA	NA	TGTGCTAGTGGTTTGGTACTGTCCGGCACAGGGATGAACACTGAAGCTTTCTTT	CASGLVLSGTGMNTEAFF
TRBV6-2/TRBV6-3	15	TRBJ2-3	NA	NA	TGTGCCAGCAGTTATAGGGGACTGAGCACAGATACGCAGTATTTT	CASSYRGLSTDTQYF
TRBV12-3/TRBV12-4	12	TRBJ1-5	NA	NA	TGTGCCAGCGGGGGGAACAATCAGCCCCAGCATTTT	CASGGNNQPQHF
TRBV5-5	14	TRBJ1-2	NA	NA	TGTGCCAGCAGCTTGGATCGGGGAGCCTATGGCTACACCTTC	CASSLDRGAYGYTF
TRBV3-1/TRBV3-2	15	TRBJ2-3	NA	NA	TGTGCCAGCAGCCAAGTTTCAGGGGAGTCAGATACGCAGTATTTT	CASSQVSGESDTQYF
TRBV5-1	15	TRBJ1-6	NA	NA	TGCGCCAGCAGCTCCCGGGACACTAACTATTCACCCCTCCACTTT	CASSSRDTNYSPLHF
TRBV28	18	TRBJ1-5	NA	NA	TGTGCCAGCAGCTATCAGACTGGCCTCACGCGCAGCAATCAGCCCCAGCATTTT	CASSYQTGLTRSNQPQHF
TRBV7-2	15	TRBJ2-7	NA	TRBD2	TGTGCCAGCAGCTTAGGGTCAGCGGGGAAGGGCGAGCAGTACTTC	CASSLGSAGKGEQYF
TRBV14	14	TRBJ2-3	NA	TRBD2	TGTGCCAGCAGCCAATCTAGCGGGGGAGATACGCAGTATTTT	CASSQSSGGDTQYF
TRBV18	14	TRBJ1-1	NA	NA	TGTGCCAGCTCACCCGCCAGTATGAACACTGAAGCTTTCTTT	CASSPASMNTEAFF
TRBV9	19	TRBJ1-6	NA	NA	TGTGCCAGCAGCACCCGGGGGGGGCGCATCGGAAAGGCGATTTCACCCCTCCACTTT	CASSTRGGRIGKAISPLHF
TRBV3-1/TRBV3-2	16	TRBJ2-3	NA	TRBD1	TGTGCCAGCAGCCATTACTGGACAGGGGGCGCAGATACGCAGTATTTT	CASSHYWTGGADTQYF
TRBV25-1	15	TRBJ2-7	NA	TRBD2	TGTGCCAGCAGGCCCTCGGGACTAACCTTCCACGAGCAGTACTTC	CASRPSGLTFHEQYF
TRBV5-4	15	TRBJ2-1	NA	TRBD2	TGTGCCAGCAGCCCGAGCGGGGGTCGGTACAATGAGCAGTTCTTC	CASSPSGGRYNEQFF
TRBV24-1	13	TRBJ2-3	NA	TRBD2	TGTGCCACCTCTAGCGGGGTCCCAGATACGCAGTATTTT	CATSSGVPDTQYF
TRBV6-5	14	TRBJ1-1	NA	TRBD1	TGTGCCAGCAATTTAGTCCCGGGACAGGGCGAAGCTTTCTTT	CASNLVPGQGEAFF
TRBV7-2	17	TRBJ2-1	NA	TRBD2	TGTGCCAGCAGCTTAAGGTGGCTAGCGGGGGCCGGGAATGAGCAGTTCTTC	CASSLRWLAGAGNEQFF
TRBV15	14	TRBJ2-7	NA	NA	TGTGCCACCAGCAGAGTAGACACCGAGTACGAGCAGTACTTC	CATSRVDTEYEQYF
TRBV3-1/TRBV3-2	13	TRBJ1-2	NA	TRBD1	TGTGCCAGCACACCGGGACAGGTATTCGGCTACACCTTC	CASTPGQVFGYTF
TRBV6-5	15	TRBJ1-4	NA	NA	TGTGCCAGCAGTTACGAGGCGCAGAATAATGAAAAACTGTTTTTT	CASSYEAQNNEKLFF
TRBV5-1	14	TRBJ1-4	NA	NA	TGCGCCAGCAGCCCCCAGGGGACTAATGAAAAACTGTTTTTT	CASSPQGTNEKLFF
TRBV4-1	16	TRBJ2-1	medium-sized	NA	TGCGCCAGCAGCCAAGGCCTTAGCGGCTCCTACAATGAGCAGTTCTTC	CASSQGLSGSYNEQFF
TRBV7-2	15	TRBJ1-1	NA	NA	TGTGCCAGCAGCTTAGAAGGACAAATCCGAACTGAAGCTTTCTTT	CASSLEGQIRTEAFF
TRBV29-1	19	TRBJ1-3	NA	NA	TGCAGCGTTGTACCATCGCCGCTGACAGCCTTTCTCTCTGGAAACACCATATATTTT	CSVVPSPLTAFLSGNTIYF
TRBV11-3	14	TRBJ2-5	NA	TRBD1	TGTGCCAGCGGGTCAGGGGGCGAACTGGAGACCCAGTACTTC	CASGSGGELETQYF
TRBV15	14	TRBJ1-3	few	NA	TGTGCCACCAGAGTCGGGTACGACGGCAACACCATATATTTT	CATRVGYDGNTIYF
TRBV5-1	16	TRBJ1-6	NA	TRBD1	TGCGCCAGCAGCTTGGCACAGGGGGCAGGTAATTCACCCCTCCACTTT	CASSLAQGAGNSPLHF
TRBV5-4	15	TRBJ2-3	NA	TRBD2	TGTGCCAGCAGTCCAGCGGGGGGGCCGACAGATACGCAGTATTTT	CASSPAGGPTDTQYF
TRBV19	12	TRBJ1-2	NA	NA	TGTGCCAGTAGTATCTACAGGAGTGGCTACACCTTC	CASSIYRSGYTF
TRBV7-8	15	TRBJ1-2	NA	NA	TGTGCCAGCAGCTTAAGTGTCAGCGGAGGCTATGGCTACACCTTC	CASSLSVSGGYGYTF